This TCR beta chain is from a study of OX40 agonist ivuxolimab in advanced cancers. Whole-study findings and limits: CD8+ T cells were the subset that, on average, had more expanded clones than CD4+.

V lost 0 bases and J lost 5, with 11 bases in between. The CDR3 loop spans 14 amino acids. Germline V gene lookup returns CDR1 SGDLS and CDR2 YYNGEE. As concerns this clone: Its antigen is not known.

Some clones are missing from TCRdb's copy, which holds only in-frame ones; the method was immunoSEQ multiplex PCR. The sample lists roughly 100,000 clones, about nine tenths occurring once. Source: CD4+ or CD8+ T cells sorted from blood, taken in a trial of the OX40 agonist ivuxolimab. The receptor's source is an adult with an advanced solid tumor such as melanoma, head and neck, liver or kidney cancer. The V and J genes are TRBV9 and TRBJ2-5; D may match TRBD1 or TRBD2 (5 bases each). CDR3 DNA: TGTGCCAGCAGCGTAGCTGGGGGATCGGAGACCCAGTACTTC. The encoded protein is CASSVAGGSETQYF.